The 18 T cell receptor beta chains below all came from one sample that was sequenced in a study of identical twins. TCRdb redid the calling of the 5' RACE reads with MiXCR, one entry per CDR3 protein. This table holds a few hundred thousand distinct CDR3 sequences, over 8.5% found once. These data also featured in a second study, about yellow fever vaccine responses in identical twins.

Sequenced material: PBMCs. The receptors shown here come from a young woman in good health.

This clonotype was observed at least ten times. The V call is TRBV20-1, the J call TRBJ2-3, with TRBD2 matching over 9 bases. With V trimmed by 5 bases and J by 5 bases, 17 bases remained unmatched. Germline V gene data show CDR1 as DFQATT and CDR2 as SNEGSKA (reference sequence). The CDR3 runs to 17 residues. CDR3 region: CSAGHSGRSVVGDTQYF. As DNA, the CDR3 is TGCAGTGCTGGGCATAGCGGGAGATCTGTGGTAGGAGATACGCAGTATTTT.

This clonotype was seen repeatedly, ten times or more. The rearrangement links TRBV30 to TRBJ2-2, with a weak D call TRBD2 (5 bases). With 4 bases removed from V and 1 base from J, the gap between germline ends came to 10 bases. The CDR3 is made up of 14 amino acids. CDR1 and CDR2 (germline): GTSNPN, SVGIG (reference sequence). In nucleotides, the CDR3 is TGTGCCTGGACCCCCCGGGGGAACACCGGGGAGCTGTTTTTT. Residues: CAWTPRGNTGELFF.

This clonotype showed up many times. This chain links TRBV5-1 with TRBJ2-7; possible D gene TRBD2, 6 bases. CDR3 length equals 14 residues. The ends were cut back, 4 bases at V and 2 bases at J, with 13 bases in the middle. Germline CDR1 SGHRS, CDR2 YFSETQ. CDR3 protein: CASSRSPGAYEQYF. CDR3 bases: TGCGCCAGCAGCAGATCCCCGGGGGCCTACGAGCAGTACTTC.

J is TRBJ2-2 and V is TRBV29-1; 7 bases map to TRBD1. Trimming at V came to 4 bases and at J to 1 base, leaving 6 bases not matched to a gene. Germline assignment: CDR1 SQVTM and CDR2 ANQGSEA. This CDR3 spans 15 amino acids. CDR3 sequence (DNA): TGCAGCGTTGGAGGGGGCAGGGGGAACACCGGGGAGCTGTTTTTT. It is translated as CSVGGGRGNTGELFF.

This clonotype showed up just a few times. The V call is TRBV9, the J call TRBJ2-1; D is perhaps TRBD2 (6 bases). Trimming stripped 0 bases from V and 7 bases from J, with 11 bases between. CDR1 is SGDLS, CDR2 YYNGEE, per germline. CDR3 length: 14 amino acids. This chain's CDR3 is CASSVDSGVNEQFF. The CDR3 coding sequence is TGTGCCAGCAGCGTAGACTCGGGGGTGAATGAGCAGTTCTTC.

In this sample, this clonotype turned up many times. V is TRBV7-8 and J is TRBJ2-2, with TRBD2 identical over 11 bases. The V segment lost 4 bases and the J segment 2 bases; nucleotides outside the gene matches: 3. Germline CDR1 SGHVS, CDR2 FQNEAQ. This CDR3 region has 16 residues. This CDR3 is CASSSTSGVNTGELFF. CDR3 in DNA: TGTGCCAGCAGCTCGACTAGCGGGGTCAACACCGGGGAGCTGTTTTTT.

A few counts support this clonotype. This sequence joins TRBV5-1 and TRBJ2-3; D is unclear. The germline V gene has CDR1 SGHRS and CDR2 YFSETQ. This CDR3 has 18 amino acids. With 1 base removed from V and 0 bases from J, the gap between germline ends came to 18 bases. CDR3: CASSLPLVRSSSTDTQYF. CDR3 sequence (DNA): TGCGCCAGCAGCTTGCCTTTGGTCAGATCCTCTAGCACAGATACGCAGTATTTT.

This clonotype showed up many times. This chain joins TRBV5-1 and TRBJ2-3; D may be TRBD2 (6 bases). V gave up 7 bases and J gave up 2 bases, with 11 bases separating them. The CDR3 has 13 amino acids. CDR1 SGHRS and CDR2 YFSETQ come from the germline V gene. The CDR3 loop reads CASHGTPTDTQYF. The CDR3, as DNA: TGCGCCAGCCACGGGACTCCCACAGATACGCAGTATTTT.

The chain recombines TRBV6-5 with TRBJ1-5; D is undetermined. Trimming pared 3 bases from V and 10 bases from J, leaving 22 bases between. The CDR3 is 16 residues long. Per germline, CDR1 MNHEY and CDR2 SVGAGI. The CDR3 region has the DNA TGTGCCAGCAGTTATGGACCATCAAAAAAGGATCGACCCCAGCATTTT. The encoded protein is CASSYGPSKKDRPQHF.

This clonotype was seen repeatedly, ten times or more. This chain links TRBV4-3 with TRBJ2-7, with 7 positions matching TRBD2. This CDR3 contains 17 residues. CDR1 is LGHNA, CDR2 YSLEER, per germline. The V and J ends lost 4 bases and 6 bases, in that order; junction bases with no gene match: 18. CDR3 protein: CASSLTRLATEPSEQYF. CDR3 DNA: TGCGCCAGCAGCCTAACCCGACTAGCAACGGAGCCTAGCGAGCAGTACTTC.

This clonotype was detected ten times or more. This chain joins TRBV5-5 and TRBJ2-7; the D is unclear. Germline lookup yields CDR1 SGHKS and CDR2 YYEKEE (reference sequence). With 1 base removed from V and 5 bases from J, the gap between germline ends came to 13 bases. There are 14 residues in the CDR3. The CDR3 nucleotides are TGTGCCAGCAGCTTGCCGCAGGTTCCCAACGAGCAGTACTTC. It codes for CASSLPQVPNEQYF.

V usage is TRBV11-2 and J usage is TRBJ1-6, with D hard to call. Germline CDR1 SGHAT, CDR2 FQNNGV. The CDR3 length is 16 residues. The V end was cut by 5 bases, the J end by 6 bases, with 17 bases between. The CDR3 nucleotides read TGTGCCAGCAGCCTCCTCGGCGGTGGTTTTAATTCACCCCTCCACTTT. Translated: CASSLLGGGFNSPLHF. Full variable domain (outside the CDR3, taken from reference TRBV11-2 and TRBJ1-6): EAGVAQSPRYKIIEKRQSVAFWCNPISGHATLYWYQQILGQGPKLLIQFQNNGVVDDSQLPKDRFSAERLKGVDSTLKIQPAKLEDSAVYLCASSLLGGGFNSPLHFGNGTRLTVT.

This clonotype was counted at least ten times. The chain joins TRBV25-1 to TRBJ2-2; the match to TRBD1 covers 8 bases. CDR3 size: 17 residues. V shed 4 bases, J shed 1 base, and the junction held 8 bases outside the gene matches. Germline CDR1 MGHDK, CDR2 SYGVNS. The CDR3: CASSVLGTGENTGELFF. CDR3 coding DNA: TGTGCCAGCAGTGTTTTGGGGACAGGCGAGAACACCGGGGAGCTGTTTTTT.

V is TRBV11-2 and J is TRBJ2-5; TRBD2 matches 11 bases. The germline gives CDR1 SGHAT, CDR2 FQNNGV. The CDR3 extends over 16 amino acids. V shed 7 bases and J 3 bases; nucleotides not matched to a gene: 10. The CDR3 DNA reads TGTGCCAGCAAGAGTGAGCTAGCGGGGGGCGAAGAGACCCAGTACTTC. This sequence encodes CASKSELAGGEETQYF.

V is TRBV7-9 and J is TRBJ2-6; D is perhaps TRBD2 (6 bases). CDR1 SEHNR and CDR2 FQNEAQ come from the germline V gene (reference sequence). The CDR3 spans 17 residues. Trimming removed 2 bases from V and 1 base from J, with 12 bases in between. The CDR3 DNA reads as TGTGCCAGCAGCTTACTCACTAGCTGGTCTGGGGCCAACGTCCTGACTTTC. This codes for CASSLLTSWSGANVLTF.

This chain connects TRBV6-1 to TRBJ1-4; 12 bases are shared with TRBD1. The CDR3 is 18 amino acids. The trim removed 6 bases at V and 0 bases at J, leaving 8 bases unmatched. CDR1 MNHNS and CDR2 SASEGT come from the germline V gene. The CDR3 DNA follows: TGTGCCAGCAGCGCGGGACAGGGGGCATTTCCAACTAATGAAAAACTGTTTTTT. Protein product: CASSAGQGAFPTNEKLFF.

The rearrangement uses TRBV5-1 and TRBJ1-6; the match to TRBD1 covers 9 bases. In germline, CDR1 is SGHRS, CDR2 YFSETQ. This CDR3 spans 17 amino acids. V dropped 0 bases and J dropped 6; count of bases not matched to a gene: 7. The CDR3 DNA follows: TGCGCCAGCAGCTTGGCGAGGACAGGGGTTTCTAATTCACCCCTCCACTTT. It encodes CASSLARTGVSNSPLHF.

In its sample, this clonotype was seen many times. CDR3 loop: CASSLAVGTEAFF. CDR3 nucleotide sequence: TGCGCCAGCAGCTTGGCCGTCGGCACTGAAGCTTTCTTT. The chain employs TRBV5-1 and TRBJ1-1; no clear D gene. Germline CDR1 is SGHRS and CDR2 is YFSETQ. There are 13 residues in the CDR3. V shed 0 bases and J shed 4 bases, with 7 bases lying between them.